This T cell receptor (beta chain) was recovered during a study of sequential checkpoint blockade in melanoma. The treatment denotes: randomized to nivolumab then ipilimumab (arm A) or the reverse (arm B). From thawed PBMCs, live CD3+CD8+ cells negative for CD19 and CD56 were sorted. The data were produced by immunoSEQ multiplex PCR, yet TCRdb's version contains in-frame clones alone and is incomplete. This sample has more than 9,500 clones, with about 65% found just once. CDR3 length equals 12 residues. Germline CDR1 and CDR2: SGDLS and YYNGEE. The germline V and J ends were trimmed by 3 bases and 1 base, with 4 bases remaining between them.

V gene TRBV9 combines with J gene TRBJ1-1; no clear D gene. Sequencing was performed on CD8+ T cells sorted from blood (inferred from file names), taken from a patient given nivolumab and ipilimumab in sequence. This clonotype was obtained from a human donor with melanoma. CDR3 protein: CASSAGNTEAFF. CDR3 sequence (DNA): TGTGCCAGCAGCGCCGGGAACACTGAAGCTTTCTTT.